This T cell receptor (beta chain) was observed in a study of beta chain features in type 1 diabetes. Turning to the study itself: Patients shared similar age, gender and cell yields with healthy donors.

Expressed TCRB transcripts were sequenced because the isolated RNA had all been reverse transcribed beforehand. Generated by immunoSEQ multiplex PCR, the TCRdb table keeps only in-frame clones and is missing some. The table lists 450,000 or so clones, roughly 10% of them singletons. With respect to this clone: Its antigen remains unidentified.

Every sorted population was more than 95% pure. Germline CDR1 MNHEY, CDR2 SMNVEV (reference sequence). This CDR3 is 15 amino acids long. Trimming removed 3 bases at V and 2 bases at J, with 8 bases between. Study-wide results and limits: In type 1 diabetes patients, VDJ junctions had fewer insertions; deletions at these junctions were more frequent. In all four CD4+ subsets, TCRB CDR3 length was significantly, moderately reduced in type 1 diabetes.

This TCR was recovered from a woman aged 18-35 years in good health. The chain links TRBV27 to TRBJ2-6; D is perhaps TRBD2 (5 bases). The sample comprised naive CD4+ T cells from blood. The DNA for the CDR3 is TGTGCCAGCAGTTTTACGAGGGCTGGGGCCAACGTCCTGACTTTC. It encodes CASSFTRAGANVLTF.